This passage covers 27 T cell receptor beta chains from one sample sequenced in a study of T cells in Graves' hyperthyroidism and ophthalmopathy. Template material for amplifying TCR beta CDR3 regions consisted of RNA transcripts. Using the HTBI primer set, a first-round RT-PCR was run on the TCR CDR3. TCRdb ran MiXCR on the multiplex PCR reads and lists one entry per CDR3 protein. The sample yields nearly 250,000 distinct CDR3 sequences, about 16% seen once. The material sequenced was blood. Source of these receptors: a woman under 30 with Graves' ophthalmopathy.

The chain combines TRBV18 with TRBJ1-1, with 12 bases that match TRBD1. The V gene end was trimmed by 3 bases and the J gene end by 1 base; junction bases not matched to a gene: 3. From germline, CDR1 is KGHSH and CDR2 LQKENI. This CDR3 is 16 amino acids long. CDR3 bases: TGTGCCAGCTCACCCGGGACAGGGGGCGCGAACACTGAAGCTTTCTTT. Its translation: CASSPGTGGANTEAFF.

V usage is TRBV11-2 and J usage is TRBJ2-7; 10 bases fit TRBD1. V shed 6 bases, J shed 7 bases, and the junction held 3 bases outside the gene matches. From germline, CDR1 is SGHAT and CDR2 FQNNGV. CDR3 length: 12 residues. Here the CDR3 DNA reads TGTGCCAGCAGGACAGGGGGCTCTGAGCAGTACTTC. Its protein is CASRTGGSEQYF.

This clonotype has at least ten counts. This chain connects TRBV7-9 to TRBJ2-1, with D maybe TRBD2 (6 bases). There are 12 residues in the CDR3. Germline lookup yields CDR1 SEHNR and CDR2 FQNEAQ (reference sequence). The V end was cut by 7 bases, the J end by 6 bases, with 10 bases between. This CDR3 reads CASTGRRNEQFF. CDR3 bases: TGTGCCAGCACCGGGAGACGCAATGAGCAGTTCTTC.

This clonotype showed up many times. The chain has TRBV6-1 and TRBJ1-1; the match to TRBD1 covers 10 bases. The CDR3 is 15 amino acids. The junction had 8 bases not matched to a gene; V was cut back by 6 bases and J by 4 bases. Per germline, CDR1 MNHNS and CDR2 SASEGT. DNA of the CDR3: TGTGCCAGCAGATATCACCGGACAGGGGGCACTGAAGCTTTCTTT. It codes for CASRYHRTGGTEAFF.

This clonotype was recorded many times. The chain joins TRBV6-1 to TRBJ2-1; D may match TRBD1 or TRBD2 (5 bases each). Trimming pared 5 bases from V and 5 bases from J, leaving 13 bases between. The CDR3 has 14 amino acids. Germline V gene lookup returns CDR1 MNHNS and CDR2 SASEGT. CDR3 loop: CASSYPGPNNEQFF. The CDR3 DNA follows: TGTGCCAGCAGTTATCCGGGGCCAAACAATGAGCAGTTCTTC.

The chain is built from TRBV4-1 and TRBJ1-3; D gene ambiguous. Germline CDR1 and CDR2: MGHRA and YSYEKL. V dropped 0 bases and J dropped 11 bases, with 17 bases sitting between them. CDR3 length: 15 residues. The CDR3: CASSQEKLFNAAIYF. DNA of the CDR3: TGCGCCAGCAGCCAAGAAAAGCTATTCAATGCCGCCATATATTTT.

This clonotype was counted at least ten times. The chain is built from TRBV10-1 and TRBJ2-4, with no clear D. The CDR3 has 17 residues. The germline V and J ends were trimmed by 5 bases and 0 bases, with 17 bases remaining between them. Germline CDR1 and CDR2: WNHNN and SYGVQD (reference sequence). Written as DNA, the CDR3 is TGCGCCAGCAGTCCCAAAACACAGCTCCTAGCCAAAAACATTCAGTACTTC. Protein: CASSPKTQLLAKNIQYF.

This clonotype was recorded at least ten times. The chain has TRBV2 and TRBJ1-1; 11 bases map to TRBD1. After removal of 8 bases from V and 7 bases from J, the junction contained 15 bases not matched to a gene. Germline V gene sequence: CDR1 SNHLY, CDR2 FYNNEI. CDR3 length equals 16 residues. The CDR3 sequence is CASWTPLDRGQSEAFF. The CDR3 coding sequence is TGTGCCAGCTGGACGCCCCTGGACAGGGGGCAAAGTGAAGCTTTCTTT.

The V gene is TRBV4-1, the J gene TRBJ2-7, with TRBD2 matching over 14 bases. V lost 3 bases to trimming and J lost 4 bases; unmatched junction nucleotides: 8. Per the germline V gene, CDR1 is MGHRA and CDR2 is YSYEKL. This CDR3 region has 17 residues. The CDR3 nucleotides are TGCGCCAGCAGCCAGGACGTCGGGACTAGCGGGAGATACGAGCAGTACTTC. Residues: CASSQDVGTSGRYEQYF.

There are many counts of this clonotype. The CDR3 region is CASSFPPGGYGYTF. CDR3 nucleotide sequence: TGTGCCAGCAGTTTTCCTCCAGGGGGCTATGGCTACACCTTC. The chain uses TRBV28 and TRBJ1-2, with 7 nucleotides matching TRBD1. CDR3 length equals 14 residues. Losses at the gene ends were 3 bases for V and 4 bases for J; bases not matched to a gene: 5. CDR1 MDHEN and CDR2 SYDVKM come from the germline V gene.

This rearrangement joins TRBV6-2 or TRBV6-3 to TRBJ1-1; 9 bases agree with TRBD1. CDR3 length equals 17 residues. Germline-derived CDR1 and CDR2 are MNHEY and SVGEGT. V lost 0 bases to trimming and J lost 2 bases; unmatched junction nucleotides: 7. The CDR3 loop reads CASSYSETGGPNTEAFF. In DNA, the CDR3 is TGTGCCAGCAGTTACTCGGAGACAGGGGGACCAAACACTGAAGCTTTCTTT.

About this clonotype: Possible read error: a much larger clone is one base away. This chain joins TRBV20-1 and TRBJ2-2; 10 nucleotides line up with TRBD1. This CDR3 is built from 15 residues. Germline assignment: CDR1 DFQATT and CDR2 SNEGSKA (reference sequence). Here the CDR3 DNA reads TGCAGTGCTAGAGACCGGACAGGGGGTGTTGGGGAGCTGTCTTTT. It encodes CSARDRTGGVGELSF.

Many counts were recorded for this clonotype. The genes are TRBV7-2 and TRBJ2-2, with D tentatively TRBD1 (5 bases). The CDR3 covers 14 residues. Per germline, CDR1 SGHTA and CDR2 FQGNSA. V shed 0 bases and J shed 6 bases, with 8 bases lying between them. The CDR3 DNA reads TGTGCCAGCAGCTTAGCGTCACAGGCCGGGGAGCTGTTTTTT. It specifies CASSLASQAGELFF.

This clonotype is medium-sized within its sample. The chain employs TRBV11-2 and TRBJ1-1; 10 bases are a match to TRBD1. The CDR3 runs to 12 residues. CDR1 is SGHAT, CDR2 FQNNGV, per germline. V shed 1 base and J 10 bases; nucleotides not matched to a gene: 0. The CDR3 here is CASSLGQGAAFF. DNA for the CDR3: TGTGCCAGCAGCTTAGGACAGGGGGCAGCTTTCTTT.

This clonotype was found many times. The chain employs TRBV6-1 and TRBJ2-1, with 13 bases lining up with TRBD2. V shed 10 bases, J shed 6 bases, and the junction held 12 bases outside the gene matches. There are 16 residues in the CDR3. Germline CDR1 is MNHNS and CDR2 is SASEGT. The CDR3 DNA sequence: TGTGCCACCTCCGGGACTAGCGGGACGAGGAGCAATGAGCAGTTCTTC. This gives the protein CATSGTSGTRSNEQFF.

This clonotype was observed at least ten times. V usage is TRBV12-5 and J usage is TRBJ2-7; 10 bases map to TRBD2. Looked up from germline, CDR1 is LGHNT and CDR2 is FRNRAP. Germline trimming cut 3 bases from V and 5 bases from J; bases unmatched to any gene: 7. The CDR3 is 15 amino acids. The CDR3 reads CASGFKREGNNEQYF. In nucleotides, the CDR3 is TGTGCTAGTGGTTTTAAGCGGGAGGGCAACAACGAGCAGTACTTC. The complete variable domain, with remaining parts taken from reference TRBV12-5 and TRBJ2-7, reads DARVTQTPRHKVTEMGQEVTMRCQPILGHNTVFWYRQTMMQGLELLAYFRNRAPLDDSGMPKDRFSAEMPDATLATLKIQPSEPRDSAVYFCASGFKREGNNEQYFGPGTRLTVT.

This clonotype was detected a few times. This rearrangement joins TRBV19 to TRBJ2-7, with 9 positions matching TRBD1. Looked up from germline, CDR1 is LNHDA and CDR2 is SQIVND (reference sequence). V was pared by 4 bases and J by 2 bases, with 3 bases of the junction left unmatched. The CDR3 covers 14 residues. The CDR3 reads CASSKGQGTYEQYF. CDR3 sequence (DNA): TGTGCCAGTAGTAAGGGACAGGGTACCTACGAGCAGTACTTC.

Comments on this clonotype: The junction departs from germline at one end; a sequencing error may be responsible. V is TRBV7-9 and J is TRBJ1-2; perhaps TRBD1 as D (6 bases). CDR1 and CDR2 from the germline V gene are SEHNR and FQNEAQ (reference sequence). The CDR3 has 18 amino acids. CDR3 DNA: TGTACCAGCAGCCTACCCCTCCTGAAAGAGGGGGTAGGGGGAGGCTACACCTTC. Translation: CTSSLPLLKEGVGGGYTF.

The chain's CDR3 is CSVRGDGPNYGYTF. The DNA for the CDR3 is TGCAGCGTTCGGGGAGACGGACCTAACTATGGCTACACCTTC. The chain joins TRBV29-1 to TRBJ1-2; D is unclear. The CDR3 runs to 14 residues. Germline V CDR1 and CDR2: SQVTM, ANQGSEA. With 5 bases removed from V and 0 bases from J, the gap between germline ends came to 13 bases.

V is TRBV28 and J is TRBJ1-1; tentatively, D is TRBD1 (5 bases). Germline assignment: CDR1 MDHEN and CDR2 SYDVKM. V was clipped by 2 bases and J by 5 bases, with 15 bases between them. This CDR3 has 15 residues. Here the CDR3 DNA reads TGTGCCAGCAGTTTAATACCAGGGATGGGGACTGAAGCTTTCTTT. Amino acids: CASSLIPGMGTEAFF.

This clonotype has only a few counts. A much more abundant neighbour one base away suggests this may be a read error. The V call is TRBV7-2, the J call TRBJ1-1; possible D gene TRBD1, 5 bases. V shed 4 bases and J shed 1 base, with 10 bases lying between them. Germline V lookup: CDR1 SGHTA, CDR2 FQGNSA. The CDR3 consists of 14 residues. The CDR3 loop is CASSWGTENTEAFF. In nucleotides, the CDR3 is TGTGCCAGCAGCTGGGGGACGGAGAACACTGAAGCTTTCTTT.

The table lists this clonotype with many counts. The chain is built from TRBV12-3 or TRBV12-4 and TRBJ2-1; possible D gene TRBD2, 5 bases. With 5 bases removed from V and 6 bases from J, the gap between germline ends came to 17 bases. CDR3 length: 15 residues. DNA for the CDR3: TGTGCCAGCAGTCGCGCCCACCTCGCGGGCAATGAGCAGTTCTTC. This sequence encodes CASSRAHLAGNEQFF.

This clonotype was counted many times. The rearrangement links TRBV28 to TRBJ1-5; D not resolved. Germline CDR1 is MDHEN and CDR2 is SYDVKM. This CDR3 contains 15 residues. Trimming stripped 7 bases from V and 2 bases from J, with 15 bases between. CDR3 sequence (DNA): TGTGCCAGCACCCCGGGCAGTTTGGGCAATCAGCCCCAGCATTTT. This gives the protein CASTPGSLGNQPQHF.

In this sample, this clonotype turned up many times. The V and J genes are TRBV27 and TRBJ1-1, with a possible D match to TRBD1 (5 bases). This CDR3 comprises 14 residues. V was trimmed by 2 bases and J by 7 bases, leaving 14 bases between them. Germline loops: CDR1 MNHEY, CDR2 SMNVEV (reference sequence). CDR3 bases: TGTGCCAGCAGTTTAGATCTCGGGGCATATGAAGCTTTCTTT. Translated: CASSLDLGAYEAFF.

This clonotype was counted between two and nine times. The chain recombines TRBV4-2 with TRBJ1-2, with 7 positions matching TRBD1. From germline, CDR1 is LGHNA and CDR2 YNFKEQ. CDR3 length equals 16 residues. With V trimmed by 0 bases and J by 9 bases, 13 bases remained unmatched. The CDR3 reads CASSQDLRRGSGSYTF. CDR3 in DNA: TGTGCCAGCAGCCAAGATCTTCGCAGGGGGTCGGGAAGCTACACCTTC.

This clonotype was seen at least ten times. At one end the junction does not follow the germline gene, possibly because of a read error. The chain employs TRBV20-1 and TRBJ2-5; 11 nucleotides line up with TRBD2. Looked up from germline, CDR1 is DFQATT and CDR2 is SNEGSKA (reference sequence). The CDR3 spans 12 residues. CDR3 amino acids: CSVGTSGPWFHF. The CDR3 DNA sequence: TGCAGTGTTGGGACTAGCGGTCCTTGGTTTCACTTC.

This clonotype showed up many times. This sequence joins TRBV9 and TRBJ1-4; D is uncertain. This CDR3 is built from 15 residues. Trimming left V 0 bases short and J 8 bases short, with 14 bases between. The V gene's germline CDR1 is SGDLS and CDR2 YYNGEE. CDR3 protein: CASSVESGVGEKLFF. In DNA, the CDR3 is TGTGCCAGCAGCGTAGAAAGCGGAGTGGGGGAAAAACTGTTTTTT.